This TCR beta chain was captured in a study of cytomegalovirus exposure and HLA in healthy donors (dated by TCRdb to 2016 to 2017). Looking at the study overall: In an earlier analysis of 550 to 750 of the donors, about 260 Gb of sequence data and 120 million or so unique TCR beta sequences from approximately 180 million T cells were reported. The study combined high-throughput TCR immunosequencing, statistical association of individual TCRs with disease status, and machine learning to predict cytomegalovirus infection status. Genome-wide SNP genotypes for about 65% of the 666 donors were used in a later genetic analysis, which treated that subset as a discovery cohort. The study was designed to test whether signatures of past pathogen exposure could be identified by cataloging public T cell receptors. Donor age, sex, ethnicity and CMV serostatus were compiled together with the repertoire data. Among the roughly 390 genotyped donors, around 81% belonged to the genetic ancestry cluster associated with self-reported Caucasian donors. Both class I and class II loci were covered by HLA typing, at four-digit resolution. The number of donors typed differed by locus, with about 629-630 for A, B, C, DRB1 and DQB1, more than 500 for DQA1, over 600 for DPA1, and around 430 for DPB1. Besides the first cohort of roughly 700 subjects, a separate validation cohort made up of 120 or so different subjects was used. To decide whether each TCR beta V gene segment behaved as functional or pseudogenic, an earlier analysis of some 570 of the donors relied on high-throughput TCR beta sequencing. Because of strong linkage in the cohort, roughly five DR-DQ haplotypes were treated as single units for association and clustering. Rather than using new phenotypic data, the later analysis identified candidate immune exposures from TCR beta sequences and from how often those sequences occurred across donors. Among some 400 genotyped donors of the cohort, an average of around 240,000 unique TCR beta nucleotide sequences was sequenced per donor, of which about 19% were non-productive. In a later analysis, previously published TCR beta repertoires from 666 donors were re-analyzed and high-resolution HLA genotyping was added so that TCR occurrence patterns could be studied. All discovery cohort repertoires had been generated using a single sequencing platform. About 310 gigabases of sequencing data and approximately 80 million unique TCR sequences were included in an early release covering 550 to 650 HLA-typed donors. The study profiled the T cell repertoires of some 610 subjects by immunosequencing and related them to cytomegalovirus serostatus.

The library relied on the immunoSEQ multiplex PCR assay. For the multiplex PCR, a mixture combining 60 forward primers for TCR Vbeta segments and 13 reverse primers for TCR Jbeta segments was used. The CDR3 region of rearranged TCR beta genes was amplified from genomic DNA by a multiplex PCR assay. On the Illumina HiSeq System, the amplified TCR beta libraries were sequenced as 87-base-pair reads. The study's own analysis went as follows. A later analysis tallied approximately 87 million unique TCR beta chains across the 666 repertoires, and some 10 million of those chains were shared by two or more donors. Raw reads were error-corrected and collapsed into unique sequences by a nearest-neighbor algorithm in which closely related sequences were merged to remove PCR and sequencing errors. CDR3 sequences were aligned to IMGT reference sequences to assign V, D and J gene segments. For a sequence to be retained, a match of at least six nucleotides was required to both a V gene segment and a J gene segment. A rearrangement counted as productive if the CDR3 had no stop codons and remained in frame with V and J, and every other rearrangement counted as non-productive. Following IMGT convention, CDR3 was defined as the stretch from the second conserved V-encoded cysteine to the conserved J-encoded phenylalanine. The earlier analysis of about 570 of the donors excluded any sequence lacking an unambiguous match to a single V gene segment. An earlier analysis of a few hundred of the donors called V segments functional above 56.7% productive rearrangements and segregating when the between-donor standard deviation exceeded 5%. A statistical classification framework was built for diagnosing cytomegalovirus status from the catalog of TCR beta chain sequences. In a later analysis, V and J genes were assigned by comparing TCR nucleotide sequences against IMGT/GENE-DB human TR gene sequences. Using the TCRdist pipeline, a later analysis assigned CDR3 sequences along with most-parsimonious VDJ recombination scenarios. In a later analysis, each TCR beta chain was defined by its CDR3 amino acid sequence together with its V-gene family, and reads without a unique V-gene family were excluded. To address suspected cross-contamination and a sequencing artifact, a later analysis removed roughly 640 highly shared, low-generation-probability nucleotide sequences. A later analysis calculated a clonal expansion index for each public chain from normalized within-repertoire ranks of inferred template counts. In a later analysis, generation probabilities were computed with a VDJ recombination model fitted to out-of-frame rearrangements, and the resulting probabilities were checked against IGoR. In a later analysis, hypergeometric tests were used to score TCR-TCR, TCR-HLA and TCR-CMV co-occurrence, with a repertoire-size bias correction applied to TCR pairs. A later analysis estimated false discovery rates by permuting HLA or CMV assignments 20 times. In a later analysis, co-occurring TCRs were grouped using DBSCAN, and TCRdist sequence similarity was added for clustering within HLA-allele-positive subsets. Repertoires with fewer than 30,000 or more than 120,000 public chains were left out of co-occurrence clustering, as were about five repertoires with anomalous nucleotide sharing. TCRdb's version of the immuneACCESS table is confined to in-frame rearrangements and falls short of the full clone set. An unresolved V gene accounts for under half of the shortfall where checked; the remainder is of unknown origin. V, J and clone size were drawn from that table, and D and trimming were deduced from the DNA. In this sample the table shows around 170,000 clones, around 80% of which occur a single time. The top ten clonotypes cover 5.7% of the sample.

In regard to this clone: Its antigen is not yet known. No base quality information exists; no much larger clone differs at one position.

Including the terminal cysteine and phenylalanine, the CDR3 comprises 17 residues. Solely the CDR3 DNA is kept, with 51 bases framed from the first base. CDR1 and CDR2 are drawn from the germline V gene: SGHDT, YYEEEE. V has 3 bases trimmed and J has 10 bases trimmed; junction bases matching no gene number 19. Here is what the overall study found, with its caveats: In vitro tests confirmed that a few of the cytomegalovirus-associated TCR beta chains recognize cytomegalovirus antigens. According to a later analysis, most CMV-associated TCR beta chains appeared to be HLA-restricted, and the HLA associations seemed to be driven largely by CMV exposure. An earlier analysis of around 540 of the donors showed that most TCR beta V segments appeared in productive rearrangements either about 87% or about 30% of the time, which broadly matched IMGT annotations. A later analysis associated approximately 17,000 TCR beta sequences with specific HLA alleles at a false discovery rate of 0.05. A later genetic analysis associated a missense DCLRE1C variant with V-gene and J-gene trimming of TCR beta chains, and an independent cohort replicated the association. The classifier was reported to diagnose cytomegalovirus status with high specificity and sensitivity in both the original and validation cohorts. While some public TCRs were present in many individuals, most TCR sequences turned up only very rarely across donors. According to a later analysis, parvovirus B19, influenza, CMV and Epstein-Barr virus appeared linked to several top co-occurrence clusters. It was suggested by the authors that the approach could potentially be generalized to other disease states and immunological phenotypes. CMV serostatus was the only immune exposure information available for the cohort. A group of highly shared sequence variants was considered likely to be a technical artifact of the sequencing pipeline. In a later analysis, HLA-associated TCR beta chains showed more clonal expansion and lower generation probabilities than non-associated chains that were equally common. According to a later genetic analysis, donors in an Asian-associated ancestry cluster had fewer N-insertions in productive TCRs than the approximately 630-donor mean. A further reported finding was that TCR beta sequences accurately predicted the HLA-A and HLA-B alleles for most subjects in the first cohort. Presence/absence analyses assumed roughly uniform sequencing depth across donors, an assumption that may not hold. Strong co-occurrence of HLA alleles, especially DR and DQ, made assigning TCR associations to individual alleles difficult. In a later analysis, TCR association rates were found to vary across HLA loci, with the most associated TCRs seen for DRB1 alleles and the fewest for HLA-C alleles. Correlated functional status among segregating V segments might be attributable to linkage disequilibrium, but an unknown experimental factor could not be ruled out. HLA typing was unavailable for some donors at each locus, so association tests used only the typed subset. The cohort was sequenced for TCR beta chains only, and without alpha or paired-chain data the features that could be detected were limited. The study listed 164 TCR beta chains as associated with cytomegalovirus. Some IMGT-functional V segments, including TRBV6-2 and TRBV6-3, could not be told apart with the 87-base-pair reads, so those segments were excluded. Approximately 18 rarely observed V segments, including chromosome 9 orphons, were excluded from the earlier analysis of approximately 500 of the donors because counts were too low.

The cohort consisted of 600 to 700 healthy bone marrow donors. Cohort members were all nominally healthy when sampled, although unrecorded immune exposures were likely present. The donor tested CMV seronegative and was one of the 352 seronegative cohort members. A peripheral blood sample was provided by each donor, and peripheral blood mononuclear cells were used for TCR beta sequencing. Genomic DNA extraction from the blood cell samples was performed with the Qiagen DNeasy Blood Extraction Kit. This chain is built from TRBV5-6 and TRBJ2-1, with TRBD1 identical over 7 junction bases. The receptor was derived from a middle-aged man in good health and CMV-seronegative. What was sequenced was PBMCs. Read as DNA, the sequence is TGTGCCAGCAGCTCCCTCTCCGAGTGGGACAGTCTCGGGGAGCAGTTCTTC. Its protein is CASSSLSEWDSLGEQFF.